The rows below give T cell receptor beta chains drawn from one sample of a study of T cell responses to AZD1222 COVID-19 vaccine. The protocol was immunoSEQ multiplex PCR, while the TCRdb copy is restricted to in-frame clones and leaves out a portion. The table has 120,000 to 150,000 clones, around 90% seen once. The sample was peripheral blood, taken 28 days after the second AZD1222 dose. The receptors come from an adult who received the AZD1222 COVID-19 vaccine. Each CDR3 is given with its conserved first and last residue. A D gene is named only where the DNA matches it firmly.

d_call: TRBD1
j_call: TRBJ1-2
v_call: TRBV7-9
cdr3_aa: CASSTRTGSRSGYTF
cdr3_nt: TGTGCCAGCAGCACAAGGACAGGGTCAAGGTCTGGCTACACCTTC

d_call: NA
j_call: TRBJ1-5
v_call: TRBV19
cdr3_aa: CASSIGRITSPSYSNQPQHF
cdr3_nt: TGTGCCAGTAGTATAGGACGGATTACCTCTCCTAGCTATAGCAATCAGCCCCAGCATTTT

d_call: NA
j_call: TRBJ2-7
v_call: TRBV7-2
cdr3_aa: CASSPGTMYEQYF
cdr3_nt: TGTGCCAGCAGCCCCGGGACCATGTACGAGCAGTACTTC

d_call: TRBD1
j_call: TRBJ1-5
v_call: TRBV28
cdr3_aa: CASSSPTGWLDQPQHF
cdr3_nt: TGTGCCAGCAGTTCTCCGACAGGGTGGCTCGATCAGCCCCAGCATTTT

d_call: NA
j_call: TRBJ2-3
v_call: TRBV7-9
cdr3_aa: CASSFTGNTDTQYF
cdr3_nt: TGTGCCAGCAGCTTTACAGGCAACACAGATACGCAGTATTTT

d_call: NA
j_call: TRBJ2-1
v_call: TRBV12-2
cdr3_aa: CASRFLRGAYNEQFF
cdr3_nt: TGTGCAAGTCGCTTTCTCCGCGGGGCCTACAATGAGCAGTTCTTC

d_call: NA
j_call: TRBJ1-6
v_call: TRBV28
cdr3_aa: CASSLETGNSPLHF
cdr3_nt: TGTGCCAGCAGTTTGGAGACAGGAAATTCACCCCTCCACTTT

d_call: NA
j_call: TRBJ1-2
v_call: TRBV2
cdr3_aa: CASSGVGNYGYTF
cdr3_nt: TGTGCCAGCAGTGGGGTAGGGAACTATGGCTACACCTTC

d_call: TRBD1
j_call: TRBJ2-2
v_call: TRBV6-5
cdr3_aa: CASKRQGADTGELFF
cdr3_nt: TGTGCCAGCAAGAGGCAGGGGGCGGACACCGGGGAGCTGTTTTTT

d_call: TRBD1
j_call: TRBJ2-5
v_call: TRBV7-3
cdr3_aa: CASSLGTAGQETQYF
cdr3_nt: TGTGCCAGCAGCTTAGGGACAGCCGGCCAAGAGACCCAGTACTTC